What follows are 10 T cell receptor beta chains derived from one specimen sequenced in a study of technical replicates of blood from several donors. Method: immunoSEQ multiplex PCR; TCRdb's copy keeps in-frame clones and lacks some. This table has some 85,000 clones, 90% to 95% appearing once. The specimen sequenced was T cells isolated from PBMCs. The source is a human donor in good health.

The chain joins TRBV5-1 to TRBJ2-2, with a tentative D call TRBD2 (5 bases). The CDR3 runs 17 residues. V was trimmed by 0 bases and J by 4 bases, leaving 16 bases between them. Germline values: CDR1 SGHRS, CDR2 YFSETQ. The CDR3 protein is CASSLAGVAARTGELFF. The CDR3 DNA is TGCGCCAGCAGCTTGGCCGGGGTAGCTGCCCGCACCGGGGAGCTGTTTTTT. The whole variable domain, remainder taken from reference TRBV5-1 and TRBJ2-2, is KAGVTQTPRYLIKTRGQQVTLSCSPISGHRSVSWYQQTPGQGLQFLFEYFSETQRNKGNFPGRFSGRQFSNSRSEMNVSTLELGDSALYLCASSLAGVAARTGELFFGEGSRLTVL.

This chain joins TRBV29-1 and TRBJ2-1; TRBD1 matches 7 bases. J gave up 4 bases and V 3 bases, and 9 bases lay outside the gene matches. CDR1 is SQVTM, CDR2 ANQGSEA, per germline. The CDR3 extends over 15 amino acids. DNA of the CDR3: TGCAGCGTTGAGGAAGGACAGGTATTTTACAATGAGCAGTTCTTC. This translates into CSVEEGQVFYNEQFF.

The J gene is TRBJ1-2, the V gene TRBV4-1; D is ambiguous. The CDR3 spans 14 residues. The V gene's germline CDR1 is MGHRA and CDR2 YSYEKL. Deletions cut 0 bases from V and 5 bases from J, with 10 bases between. For the CDR3, the DNA is TGCGCCAGCAGCCAAGATGGCAGAATGTATGGCTACACCTTC. Amino acids: CASSQDGRMYGYTF.

The gene calls are TRBV28 and TRBJ1-5; no clear D. V was cut by 3 bases and J by 4 bases, with 7 bases left in between. The CDR3 covers 13 residues. The germline CDR1 and CDR2 sequences are MDHEN and SYDVKM. The chain's CDR3 is CASSLRKNQPQHF. The CDR3 nucleotides read TGTGCCAGCAGTTTGAGGAAAAATCAGCCCCAGCATTTT.

The rearrangement joins TRBV7-9 to TRBJ1-5; D gene unclear. The germline V and J ends were trimmed by 3 bases and 4 bases, with 16 bases remaining between them. CDR3 length: 16 residues. CDR1 and CDR2 (germline): SEHNR, FQNEAQ (reference sequence). CDR3 sequence: CASSFSPDIGNQPQHF. The CDR3 DNA reads as TGTGCCAGCAGCTTCTCTCCCGACATAGGAAATCAGCCCCAGCATTTT.

This chain joins TRBV5-4 and TRBJ2-5; 12 bases fit TRBD2. The V gene end was trimmed by 4 bases and the J gene end by 3 bases; junction bases not matched to a gene: 7. There are 16 residues in the CDR3. Per the germline V gene, CDR1 is SGHNT and CDR2 is YYREEE (reference sequence). In nucleotides, the CDR3 is TGTGCCAGCAGCATGACTAGCGGGAGAGGGGAAGAGACCCAGTACTTC. This gives the protein CASSMTSGRGEETQYF.

The V and J genes are TRBV18 and TRBJ1-2; no clear D. V was trimmed by 4 bases and J by 0 bases, leaving 12 bases between them. In germline, CDR1 is KGHSH, CDR2 LQKENI. The CDR3 has 15 residues. CDR3 in DNA: TGTGCCAGCTCACGGGCGTCCGCAGCTAACTATGGCTACACCTTC. Encoded protein: CASSRASAANYGYTF.

This clone was counted once. The J gene is TRBJ2-5, the V gene TRBV19; 9 nucleotides line up with TRBD1. J lost 2 bases, V lost 5 bases, and 6 bases had no gene match. The CDR3 runs to 15 residues. From germline, CDR1 is LNHDA and CDR2 SQIVND (reference sequence). Here the CDR3 reads CASSFRDRAQETQYF. The CDR3 nucleotides are TGTGCCAGTAGTTTCCGGGACAGGGCACAAGAGACCCAGTACTTC.

The chain recombines TRBV6-5 with TRBJ2-7; TRBD2 matches at 12 bases. J was trimmed by 3 bases and V by 6 bases; bases with no gene match: 6. CDR1 and CDR2 from the germline V gene are MNHEY and SVGAGI. The CDR3 sequence is 15 residues long. CDR3 bases: TGTGCCAGCAGGTCGACTAGCGGGGGAATCTACGAGCAGTACTTC. This codes for CASRSTSGGIYEQYF.

V gene TRBV6-5 combines with J gene TRBJ1-2; 8 bases are a match to TRBD1. Trimming took 7 bases from V and 0 from J; bases not matched to a gene: 7. Germline lookup yields CDR1 MNHEY and CDR2 SVGAGI. The CDR3 extends over 15 amino acids. CDR3 DNA: TGTGCCAGCAACTCAGTACAGGGGGCTAACTATGGCTACACCTTC. It codes for CASNSVQGANYGYTF.